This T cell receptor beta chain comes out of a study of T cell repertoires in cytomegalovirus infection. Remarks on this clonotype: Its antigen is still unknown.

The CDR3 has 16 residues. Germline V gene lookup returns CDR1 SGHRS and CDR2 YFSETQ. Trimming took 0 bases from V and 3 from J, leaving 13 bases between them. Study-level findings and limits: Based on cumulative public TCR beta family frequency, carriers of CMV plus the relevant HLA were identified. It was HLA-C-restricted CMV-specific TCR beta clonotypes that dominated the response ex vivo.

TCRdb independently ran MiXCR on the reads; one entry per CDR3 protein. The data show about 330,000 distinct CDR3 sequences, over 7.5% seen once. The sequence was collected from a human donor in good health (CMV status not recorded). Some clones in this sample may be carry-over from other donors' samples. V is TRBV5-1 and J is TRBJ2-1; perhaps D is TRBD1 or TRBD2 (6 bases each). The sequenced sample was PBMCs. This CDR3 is CASSLEGGSYYNEQFF. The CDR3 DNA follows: TGCGCCAGCAGCTTGGAGGGGGGCAGTTACTACAATGAGCAGTTCTTC.